Included here is one T cell receptor beta chain sequence, with context. Its antigen is not yet known. The record has no base qualities; no much larger clone is one base away. From the cysteine through the phenylalanine, the CDR3 covers 18 amino acids. The retained sequence is limited to the CDR3, 54 bases, with the frame set at the first base. V is cut by 3 bases and J by 0 bases, and the space between the germline ends is 18 bases. The data derive from a study of T-cell memory formation after mild COVID-19 listed by TCRdb under 2021. About the full investigation: Most TCR sequence clusters were specific to one of the two donors. In a couple of donors, T-cell clones that expanded and contracted after mild COVID-19 were tracked by sequencing TCRalpha and TCRbeta repertoires over time. Two young, previously healthy adult volunteers made up the cohort, one male and one female.

Summary of the overall study and its limitations: Contracting CD4+ clones were located mainly in the CM and EM memory subsets, whereas CD8+ clones were found to be enriched in EMRA. The study covered only a couple of mild cases, and larger cohorts including severe cases with pre-infection samples were considered necessary. Clones contracting from day 15 to 85 had balanced CD4/CD8 phenotypes, while a second wave expanding from day 15 to 37 was biased towards CD4+. SARS-CoV-2 specificity was not confirmed for the second-wave clones peaking on day 37. Some responding clones were detected in pre-infection memory, which suggested that pre-existing cross-reactive memory T cells had joined the SARS-CoV-2 response.

The sequencer was an Illumina NovaSeq 6000. TCRalpha and TCRbeta cDNA libraries were built by 5'RACE with constant-segment primers, adding sample barcodes and unique molecular identifiers. Trizol reagent was used to extract RNA from every sample. Library amplification was performed in two PCR steps, and a second sample barcode and Illumina TruSeq adapters were introduced in the second step. Sequencing of libraries was performed on an Illumina NovaSeq with 2 x 150 bp paired-end reads. In the authors' own workflow: With migec v1.2.7, reads were demultiplexed and then collapsed into UMI-guided consensus sequences. Using mixcr v2.1.11, UMI consensuses were aligned to TRA and TRB V and J templates and then assembled into clonotypes. A clonotype was counted as expanded or contracted only when both edgeR and NoisET called the clonotype significant, with the noise models trained on biological replicates. For edgeR calls, the cutoffs were a false discovery rate-adjusted p below 0.01 and a log2 fold-change threshold of 1. As an exploratory analysis of dynamics, PCA with hierarchical clustering was applied to max-normalized trajectories of the 1000 most abundant clonotypes. Separately sequenced CD4+ and CD8+ repertoires were used to assign the CD4 or CD8 phenotype of responding clones. The public reads were run again by TCRdb, first through fastp at Q25 and then through MiXCR, and only productive beta chains were kept. Rows with a matching CDR3 protein are joined into one entry that keeps the most common DNA and genes. TCRdb's processing, not the study's, gives the V and J calls here. The sample table shows about 190,000 distinct CDR3 sequences, and roughly a tenth are seen once. The top ten clonotypes cover roughly 3.2% of the sample.

PBMCs were isolated by Ficoll-Paque density gradient centrifugation. Sample: PBMCs or a T cell subset sorted from them (not recorded which). This receptor chain uses TRBV12-3 or TRBV12-4 and TRBJ2-1; the D segment might be TRBD1 or TRBD2, since each matches 5 bases. This clonotype was sampled from a man aged 18 to 29 who had mild COVID-19 (a few samples of this study predate the infection). The sample titles of this study are shuffled in the database, so cell type and time point are left out; the donor was told from shared clones. The bases are TGTGCCAGCAGTTTTCTGGGACGCCGACGATTCTCCTACAATGAGCAGTTCTTC. Translated, this gives CASSFLGRRRFSYNEQFF.